This entry lists 8 T cell receptor beta chains sequenced from one sample in a study of beta chain features in type 1 diabetes. As every portion of the isolated RNA was reverse transcribed, the sequencing read expressed TCRB transcripts. Libraries were prepared by immunoSEQ multiplex PCR; TCRdb keeps only in-frame clonotypes and omits some of them. The repertoire has 250,000 to 300,000 clones, about 8.5% of them found once; the top ten carry under 1.3%. Sequenced material: central memory CD4+ T cells from blood. These receptors were collected from a woman younger than 35 in good health.

The J gene is TRBJ2-1, the V gene TRBV5-4; 10 bases align to TRBD2. This CDR3 is 14 amino acids long. Germline trimming cut 3 bases from V and 8 bases from J; bases unmatched to any gene: 5. The V gene's germline CDR1 is SGHNT and CDR2 YYREEE (reference sequence). The CDR3, as DNA: TGTGCCAGCAGCTCCCCTAGCGGGAGAGATGAGCAGTTCTTC. The encoded protein is CASSSPSGRDEQFF.

A few counts support this clone. This sequence joins TRBV7-9 and TRBJ2-5, with 9 nucleotides matching TRBD2. The CDR3 is 15 residues long. Germline-derived CDR1 and CDR2 are SEHNR and FQNEAQ (reference sequence). V dropped 3 bases and J dropped 5; count of bases not matched to a gene: 7. The CDR3 loop is CASSFRRGGAETQYF. The CDR3 nucleotides are TGTGCCAGCAGCTTCCGGCGCGGGGGGGCTGAGACCCAGTACTTC. The variable domain in full, completed from reference TRBV7-9 and TRBJ2-5, reads DTGVSQNPRHKITKRGQNVTFRCDPISEHNRLYWYRQTLGQGPEFLTYFQNEAQLEKSRLLSDRFSAERPKGSFSTLEIQRTEQGDSAMYLCASSFRRGGAETQYFGPGTRLLVL.

The V and J genes are TRBV7-3 and TRBJ1-2, with a possible D match to TRBD1 (5 bases). The V end lost 2 bases, the J end lost 8 bases, and 12 bases lay between the germline ends. The CDR3 consists of 13 residues. Germline CDR1 and CDR2: SGHTA and FQGTGA. CDR3 DNA sequence: TGTGCCAGCAGCTTAGGGGCGGGCCCAGGCTACACCTTC. Encoded protein: CASSLGAGPGYTF.

This clone has just a few counts. This CDR3 is CASSLGTGIRAGELFF. The CDR3 DNA reads TGTGCCAGCAGCTTAGGGACAGGGATTCGTGCCGGGGAGCTGTTTTTT. The rearrangement links TRBV7-9 to TRBJ2-2; 8 bases align to TRBD1. The V gene end was trimmed by 1 base and the J gene end by 6 bases; junction bases not matched to a gene: 7. The germline CDR1 and CDR2 sequences are SEHNR and FQNEAQ (reference sequence). There are 16 residues in the CDR3.

This clone occurred many times. The J gene is TRBJ1-3, the V gene TRBV14; D remains ambiguous. Trimming shortened V by 1 base and J by 0 bases, and 10 bases separated the two germline ends. The CDR3 contains 16 residues. Germline V gives CDR1 SGHDN, CDR2 FVKESK. Here the CDR3 DNA reads TGTGCCAGCAGCCAAGCCAATATTGGCTCTGGAAACACCATATATTTT. Translating gives CASSQANIGSGNTIYF.

Many counts were recorded for this clone. This chain links TRBV6-1 with TRBJ2-4; D perhaps matches TRBD1 (6 bases). The CDR3 extends over 15 amino acids. V was cut by 3 bases and J by 1 base, with 10 bases left in between. Germline CDR1 MNHNS, CDR2 SASEGT. The CDR3 nucleotides read TGTGCCAGCAGTGACCAGGGGATCGCCAAAAACATTCAGTACTTC. It specifies CASSDQGIAKNIQYF.

J is TRBJ1-5 and V is TRBV25-1; weak D call: TRBD1 (6 bases). This CDR3 has 15 amino acids. The V gene lost 4 bases and the J gene lost 7 bases, with 17 bases spanning the gap. Per the germline V gene, CDR1 is MGHDK and CDR2 is SYGVNS. CDR3 nucleotides: TGTGCCAGCAGTGGGACACAGGGAGGTAAGCAGCCCCAGCATTTT. Translating gives CASSGTQGGKQPQHF.

The genes are TRBV5-1 and TRBJ2-1, with TRBD2 matching over 12 bases. The germline CDR1 and CDR2 sequences are SGHRS and YFSETQ. V gave up 5 bases and J gave up 7 bases; unmatched junction bases: 4. The CDR3 is made up of 14 amino acids. Here the CDR3 reads CASRWTSGTNEQFF. The CDR3 coding sequence is TGCGCCAGCAGATGGACTAGCGGGACGAATGAGCAGTTCTTC.